Listed below are T cell receptor beta chains from one sample, sequenced in a study of blood T cell repertoires in COVID-19. Sequencing was performed with immunoSEQ multiplex PCR; in TCRdb, only in-frame clones are kept and a portion is missing. The repertoire has about 280,000 clones, approximately 84% of them found once; the top ten carry 2.1%. The sample consisted of peripheral blood. The receptors shown here come from a woman aged 25-40 years who had recovered from COVID-19. Both conserved end residues are part of each CDR3. The D gene is left open where the match is weak. Rows give clone size only sometimes, using once, few, many, or a class for an expanded clone.

clone size: NA; D gene: NA; J gene: TRBJ2-2; V gene: TRBV19; CDR3 DNA: TGTGCCAGTAGTATTTTAGGGGCGGGAAACACCGGGGAGCTGTTTTTT; CDR3 protein: CASSILGAGNTGELFF
clone size: once; D gene: TRBD1; J gene: TRBJ2-7; V gene: TRBV3-1/TRBV3-2; CDR3 DNA: TGTGCCAGCAGCCGATATGACCGGGACAGTCCCTACGAGCAGTACTTC; CDR3 protein: CASSRYDRDSPYEQYF
clone size: NA; D gene: NA; J gene: TRBJ2-1; V gene: TRBV6-1; CDR3 DNA: TGTGCCAGCAGTGCACTCCCAAGCGTCCGCTCCTACAATGAGCAGTTCTTC; CDR3 protein: CASSALPSVRSYNEQFF
clone size: NA; D gene: NA; J gene: TRBJ2-7; V gene: TRBV14; CDR3 DNA: TGTGCCAGCAGCCAGGGGGCAGGGACGTCCTACGAGCAGTACTTC; CDR3 protein: CASSQGAGTSYEQYF
clone size: NA; D gene: NA; J gene: TRBJ1-6; V gene: TRBV27; CDR3 DNA: TGTGCCAGCAGTTTAATTGACAGCAATTCACCCCTCCACTTT; CDR3 protein: CASSLIDSNSPLHF
clone size: NA; D gene: TRBD1; J gene: TRBJ1-1; V gene: TRBV5-1; CDR3 DNA: TGCGCCAGCAGCTTGACAGGGGGCTACACTGAAGCTTTCTTT; CDR3 protein: CASSLTGGYTEAFF
clone size: once; D gene: TRBD1; J gene: TRBJ2-3; V gene: TRBV7-3; CDR3 DNA: TGTGCCAGCAGCGGCGGGGACAGGGACGCAGATACGCAGTATTTT; CDR3 protein: CASSGGDRDADTQYF
clone size: few; D gene: NA; J gene: TRBJ1-1; V gene: TRBV5-5; CDR3 DNA: TGTGCCAGCAGCTTCGTGGAGGCGGGAGGCACTGAAGCTTTCTTT; CDR3 protein: CASSFVEAGGTEAFF
clone size: NA; D gene: TRBD1; J gene: TRBJ1-3; V gene: TRBV4-1; CDR3 DNA: TGCGCCAGCAGCCAAGATGGTCTATCAGGGGGCGGACTAAAGAGCTCTGGAAACACCATATATTTT; CDR3 protein: CASSQDGLSGGGLKSSGNTIYF
clone size: few; D gene: NA; J gene: TRBJ2-7; V gene: TRBV4-1; CDR3 DNA: TGCGCCAGCAGCCAAGATCGCGTAGCAAGCTCCTACGAGCAGTACTTC; CDR3 protein: CASSQDRVASSYEQYF
clone size: NA; D gene: NA; J gene: TRBJ2-5; V gene: TRBV7-2; CDR3 DNA: TGTGCCAGCAGGGGGAGCTCCTGGGAGACCCAGTACTTC; CDR3 protein: CASRGSSWETQYF
clone size: NA; D gene: NA; J gene: TRBJ1-4; V gene: TRBV6-5; CDR3 DNA: TGTGCCAGCAGTCCTGGGCCTGCAACTAATGAAAAACTGTTTTTT; CDR3 protein: CASSPGPATNEKLFF
clone size: few; D gene: TRBD1; J gene: TRBJ2-5; V gene: TRBV7-2; CDR3 DNA: TGTGCCAGCAGCCCCGGGACAGGGGAATCGGAGACCCAGTACTTC; CDR3 protein: CASSPGTGESETQYF
clone size: NA; D gene: NA; J gene: TRBJ2-2; V gene: TRBV6-6; CDR3 DNA: TGTGCCAGCAGTCGACACCCGGACAGTTCCAGGGGGGAGCTGTTTTTT; CDR3 protein: CASSRHPDSSRGELFF
clone size: NA; D gene: TRBD1; J gene: TRBJ1-2; V gene: TRBV2; CDR3 DNA: TGTGCCAGCAGACAGGGACAGGGCATTAACTATGGCTACACCTTC; CDR3 protein: CASRQGQGINYGYTF
clone size: NA; D gene: NA; J gene: TRBJ1-5; V gene: TRBV2; CDR3 DNA: TGTGCCAGCAGCCAGACAGGAAATCAGCCCCAGCATTTT; CDR3 protein: CASSQTGNQPQHF
clone size: NA; D gene: TRBD1; J gene: TRBJ1-4; V gene: TRBV4-1; CDR3 DNA: TGCGCCAGCAGCCGGACAGGTTCGTCAACTAATGAAAAACTGTTTTTT; CDR3 protein: CASSRTGSSTNEKLFF
clone size: few; D gene: NA; J gene: TRBJ1-1; V gene: TRBV7-9; CDR3 DNA: TGTGCCAGCAGCTTTTTTCAGGATCCGGCTTTCTTT; CDR3 protein: CASSFFQDPAFF
clone size: NA; D gene: NA; J gene: TRBJ2-5; V gene: TRBV5-4; CDR3 DNA: TGTGCCAGCAGCGAAACAGGGATCCAAGAGACCCAGTACTTC; CDR3 protein: CASSETGIQETQYF
clone size: NA; D gene: TRBD2; J gene: TRBJ2-1; V gene: TRBV10-3; CDR3 DNA: TGTGCCATCAGTGGTACCGGGACTAGCGGGAGCGCTGAGCAGTTCTTC; CDR3 protein: CAISGTGTSGSAEQFF
clone size: NA; D gene: NA; J gene: TRBJ1-5; V gene: TRBV27; CDR3 DNA: TGTGCCAGCAGGGGAGACGGGAGCAATCAGCCCCAGCATTTT; CDR3 protein: CASRGDGSNQPQHF
clone size: NA; D gene: NA; J gene: TRBJ2-5; V gene: TRBV7-3; CDR3 DNA: TGTGCCAGCAGCTTAGGGGCAGGCCTCGAGACCCAGTACTTC; CDR3 protein: CASSLGAGLETQYF
clone size: NA; D gene: NA; J gene: TRBJ2-1; V gene: TRBV19; CDR3 DNA: TGTGCCAGTAGTTCAGCGGGGACACCCCTCAATGAGCAGTTCTTC; CDR3 protein: CASSSAGTPLNEQFF
clone size: NA; D gene: TRBD1; J gene: TRBJ1-6; V gene: TRBV7-2; CDR3 DNA: TGTGCCAGCAGCCGGACAGGGCAATCACCCCTCCACTTT; CDR3 protein: CASSRTGQSPLHF
clone size: NA; D gene: TRBD1; J gene: TRBJ2-7; V gene: TRBV28; CDR3 DNA: TGTGCCAGCAGTCTCGGACAGGGCTTATACGAGCAGTACTTC; CDR3 protein: CASSLGQGLYEQYF
clone size: NA; D gene: NA; J gene: TRBJ2-1; V gene: TRBV19; CDR3 DNA: TGTGCCAGTAGTATTGTCAGGGGCTACTTCAATGAGCAGTTCTTC; CDR3 protein: CASSIVRGYFNEQFF
clone size: NA; D gene: TRBD2; J gene: TRBJ2-2; V gene: TRBV29-1; CDR3 DNA: TGCAGCGTTGGGGGACTAGCGGGAGCCCCCGGGGAGCTGTTTTTT; CDR3 protein: CSVGGLAGAPGELFF
clone size: NA; D gene: NA; J gene: TRBJ1-6; V gene: TRBV27; CDR3 DNA: TGTGCCAGCGCGGGGGGCTATAATTCACCCCTCCACTTT; CDR3 protein: CASAGGYNSPLHF
clone size: NA; D gene: NA; J gene: TRBJ1-2; V gene: TRBV4-1; CDR3 DNA: TGCGCCAGCAGCCAACCTGGCGAGGGTAGAGGTGGCTACACCTTC; CDR3 protein: CASSQPGEGRGGYTF
clone size: NA; D gene: TRBD2; J gene: TRBJ2-3; V gene: TRBV18; CDR3 DNA: TGTGCCAGCTCACCACAACTAGCGGGAGCTTCAGATACGCAGTATTTT; CDR3 protein: CASSPQLAGASDTQYF
clone size: NA; D gene: NA; J gene: TRBJ1-3; V gene: TRBV6-1; CDR3 DNA: TGTGCCAGCAGTGAAAAGGGTGGAGGTGGCACCATATATTTT; CDR3 protein: CASSEKGGGGTIYF
clone size: few; D gene: NA; J gene: TRBJ2-7; V gene: TRBV7-9; CDR3 DNA: TGTGCCAGCAGCTTGAGGTCAGGGTACTACGAGCAGTACTTC; CDR3 protein: CASSLRSGYYEQYF
clone size: NA; D gene: NA; J gene: TRBJ2-4; V gene: TRBV3-1/TRBV3-2; CDR3 DNA: TGTGCCAGCAGCCCGACAGGAAGTGTTCGGGACATTCAGTACTTC; CDR3 protein: CASSPTGSVRDIQYF
clone size: NA; D gene: NA; J gene: TRBJ1-4; V gene: TRBV5-6; CDR3 DNA: TGTGCCAGCAACCTAAGGGACTGGGCCGAGAAACTGTTTTTT; CDR3 protein: CASNLRDWAEKLFF
clone size: NA; D gene: NA; J gene: TRBJ1-3; V gene: TRBV5-4; CDR3 DNA: TGTGCCAGCAGCTTGGTTAGCCGCTCTGGAAACACCATATATTTT; CDR3 protein: CASSLVSRSGNTIYF
clone size: NA; D gene: TRBD1; J gene: TRBJ2-2; V gene: TRBV28; CDR3 DNA: TGTGCCAGCACCCTCTGGGACAGGGAGTCCGGGGAGCTGTTTTTT; CDR3 protein: CASTLWDRESGELFF
clone size: NA; D gene: TRBD1; J gene: TRBJ2-7; V gene: TRBV5-1; CDR3 DNA: TGCGCCAGCAGCTTCTCACAGGGGGGCGAGCAGTACTTC; CDR3 protein: CASSFSQGGEQYF
clone size: NA; D gene: NA; J gene: TRBJ2-3; V gene: TRBV10-3; CDR3 DNA: TGTGCCATCAGTGAAGCGGACGGAGGGGCAGATACGCAGTATTTT; CDR3 protein: CAISEADGGADTQYF
clone size: NA; D gene: NA; J gene: TRBJ1-1; V gene: TRBV27; CDR3 DNA: TGTGCCAGCAGTCGAACGGGGGGATACACTGAAGCTTTCTTT; CDR3 protein: CASSRTGGYTEAFF
clone size: NA; D gene: TRBD1; J gene: TRBJ2-2; V gene: TRBV29-1; CDR3 DNA: TGCAGCGCTACAGGGGGAGTCGCCGGGGAGCTGTTTTTT; CDR3 protein: CSATGGVAGELFF
clone size: NA; D gene: TRBD1; J gene: TRBJ2-1; V gene: TRBV7-3; CDR3 DNA: TGTGCCAGCAGCAAGACAGGGGACCACAATGAGCAGTTCTTC; CDR3 protein: CASSKTGDHNEQFF
clone size: NA; D gene: TRBD1; J gene: TRBJ2-7; V gene: TRBV11-2; CDR3 DNA: TGTGCCAGCAGCTTATCTGGGACAGGGATAGAGCAGTACTTC; CDR3 protein: CASSLSGTGIEQYF
clone size: NA; D gene: NA; J gene: TRBJ1-1; V gene: TRBV13; CDR3 DNA: TGTGCCAGCAGCTACAATGAAGCTTTCTTT; CDR3 protein: CASSYNEAFF
clone size: NA; D gene: TRBD2; J gene: TRBJ2-5; V gene: TRBV19; CDR3 DNA: TGTGCCAGTAGTATCCCGGGAGGTTTGGAGACCCAGTACTTC; CDR3 protein: CASSIPGGLETQYF
clone size: NA; D gene: TRBD1; J gene: TRBJ1-1; V gene: TRBV18; CDR3 DNA: TGTGCCAGCTGCACAACAGGGGCCCTAGGGGCTGAAGCTTTCTTT; CDR3 protein: CASCTTGALGAEAFF
clone size: NA; D gene: NA; J gene: TRBJ2-2; V gene: TRBV19; CDR3 DNA: TGTGCCAGTCCTAGCCGAATCCGGGACTCCCGGAACACCGGGGAGCTGTTTTTT; CDR3 protein: CASPSRIRDSRNTGELFF
clone size: NA; D gene: TRBD1; J gene: TRBJ1-2; V gene: TRBV5-1; CDR3 DNA: TGCGCCAGCAGGCGGACAGGGATGAATGGCTACACCTTC; CDR3 protein: CASRRTGMNGYTF
clone size: NA; D gene: NA; J gene: TRBJ1-6; V gene: TRBV7-9; CDR3 DNA: TGTGCCAGCAGTCAGGCCACGCAGGGTTGGGGATATAATTCACCCCTCCACTTT; CDR3 protein: CASSQATQGWGYNSPLHF
clone size: once; D gene: NA; J gene: TRBJ2-7; V gene: TRBV29-1; CDR3 DNA: TGCAGCGTTGACATCTCCTACGAGCAGTACTTC; CDR3 protein: CSVDISYEQYF
clone size: NA; D gene: NA; J gene: TRBJ1-6; V gene: TRBV3-1/TRBV3-2; CDR3 DNA: TGTGCCAGCAGCCAAAGGGTGGGGAGGGTGGATTCACCCCTCCACTTT; CDR3 protein: CASSQRVGRVDSPLHF
clone size: NA; D gene: TRBD1; J gene: TRBJ1-1; V gene: TRBV7-9; CDR3 DNA: TGTGCCAGCAGCTACGGACAGGGCTTAAACACTGAAGCTTTCTTT; CDR3 protein: CASSYGQGLNTEAFF
clone size: NA; D gene: TRBD2; J gene: TRBJ2-7; V gene: TRBV25-1; CDR3 DNA: TGTGCCAGCAGTGAATTAGCGGGGGGCGGTTACGAGCAGTACTTC; CDR3 protein: CASSELAGGGYEQYF
clone size: NA; D gene: NA; J gene: TRBJ2-5; V gene: TRBV6-5; CDR3 DNA: TGTGCCAGCAGTTACGCGCAGGGTGGTACGGAGACCCAGTACTTC; CDR3 protein: CASSYAQGGTETQYF
clone size: NA; D gene: NA; J gene: TRBJ2-3; V gene: TRBV19; CDR3 DNA: TGTGCCACAACAGGTTCGGTCTCTAGCACAGATACGCAGTATTTT; CDR3 protein: CATTGSVSSTDTQYF
clone size: NA; D gene: NA; J gene: TRBJ1-6; V gene: TRBV27; CDR3 DNA: TGTGCCAGCAGGGAAACAGGAGATTACTATAATTCACCCCTCCACTTT; CDR3 protein: CASRETGDYYNSPLHF
clone size: NA; D gene: NA; J gene: TRBJ2-1; V gene: TRBV2; CDR3 DNA: TGTGCCAGCAGGAGGATCGCGAATGAGCAGTTCTTC; CDR3 protein: CASRRIANEQFF
clone size: NA; D gene: TRBD2; J gene: TRBJ2-3; V gene: TRBV4-3; CDR3 DNA: TGCGCCAGCAGCCAAGATCTGGGAGGCGGGAGCGGCACAGATACGCAGTATTTT; CDR3 protein: CASSQDLGGGSGTDTQYF